The 8 T cell receptor beta chains below were found in one sample sequenced in a study of memory CD4+ T cells and cytomegalovirus serostatus. The sort gate was single viable CD3+CD4+CD8-CD45RO+ cells for memory CD4+ T cells. Sequenced by immunoSEQ multiplex PCR; TCRdb stores in-frame clones only, minus some. The sample contains tens of thousands of clones, 76% of which appear only once. Sequencing was done on a sample of memory CD4+ T cells from blood. These receptors were taken from an adult in good health and CMV-seronegative.

This chain links TRBV7-3 with TRBJ2-2; D might be TRBD1 or TRBD2, each matching 5 bases. Trimming left V 4 bases short and J 6 bases short, with 21 bases between. CDR3 length: 17 amino acids. CDR1 and CDR2 from the germline V gene are SGHTA and FQGTGA. CDR3 bases: TGTGCCAGCAGCTCACTTTTAGGGGCATGGGAGTCCGGGGAGCTGTTTTTT. Translating it yields CASSSLLGAWESGELFF.

The chain links TRBV6-1 to TRBJ2-3; D is perhaps TRBD1 (6 bases). Deletions cut 5 bases from V and 5 bases from J, with 14 bases between. Looked up from germline, CDR1 is MNHNS and CDR2 is SASEGT. CDR3 length equals 14 residues. Written as DNA, the CDR3 is TGTGCCAGCAGTTATTTACAGGGTCGAGATACGCAGTATTTT. It encodes CASSYLQGRDTQYF.

This sequence joins TRBV18 and TRBJ2-4; TRBD2 matches at 8 bases. V shed 6 bases, J shed 1 base, and the junction held 8 bases outside the gene matches. This CDR3 contains 16 residues. The germline CDR1 and CDR2 sequences are KGHSH and LQKENI. The CDR3 sequence: CASSPSGGGAKNIQYF. In nucleotides, the CDR3 is TGTGCCAGCTCTCCGAGCGGGGGCGGCGCCAAAAACATTCAGTACTTC.

The V call is TRBV5-8, the J call TRBJ2-5; tentatively, D is TRBD1 (5 bases). V was clipped by 1 base and J by 7 bases, with 11 bases between them. Germline assignment: CDR1 SGHTS and CDR2 YDEGEE. The CDR3 covers 13 residues. DNA for the CDR3: TGTGCCAGCAGCTTGAGTCAGGGATCGACCCAGTACTTC. This codes for CASSLSQGSTQYF.

The chain carries TRBV29-1 and TRBJ2-7; D remains unclear. Germline values: CDR1 SQVTM, CDR2 ANQGSEA. The CDR3 runs 12 residues. Trimming removed 5 bases at V and 0 bases at J, with 8 bases between. In nucleotides, the CDR3 is TGCAGCGTTTACCAGAGCTCCTACGAGCAGTACTTC. Encoded protein: CSVYQSSYEQYF.

The V gene is TRBV4-1, the J gene TRBJ2-3; possibly TRBD1 or TRBD2 for D (6 bases each). The length of the CDR3 is 14 residues. Germline V gene data show CDR1 as MGHRA and CDR2 as YSYEKL. Trimming cost V 0 bases and J 7 bases, with 11 bases left between them. CDR3 region: CASSQEGGPYTQYF. The DNA for the CDR3 is TGCGCCAGCAGCCAAGAAGGGGGGCCGTATACGCAGTATTTT.

The chain carries TRBV5-1 and TRBJ1-1; D gene unclear. The CDR3 sequence is 13 residues long. CDR1 is SGHRS and CDR2 is YFSETQ in the germline V gene. The V end lost 0 bases, the J end lost 4 bases, and 7 bases lay between the germline ends. The CDR3 bases are TGCGCCAGCAGCTTGGGGCCCGCCACTGAAGCTTTCTTT. The encoded protein is CASSLGPATEAFF.

In its sample, this clone was seen once. The chain has TRBV2 and TRBJ2-5, with 7 positions matching TRBD1. This CDR3 is 13 amino acids long. The V gene's germline CDR1 is SNHLY and CDR2 FYNNEI. With V trimmed by 6 bases and J by 4 bases, 5 bases remained unmatched. The CDR3 bases are TGTGCCAGCAGACCAACAGGGGCAGAGACCCAGTACTTC. Its protein is CASRPTGAETQYF.